Listed here are 2 T cell receptor beta chains from one sample, sequenced in a study of T cells in Graves' hyperthyroidism and ophthalmopathy. What was amplified from RNA transcripts were TCR beta CDR3 regions. First-round RT-PCR of the TCR CDR3 relied on the HTBI primer set. TCRdb redid the calling of the multiplex PCR reads with MiXCR, one entry per CDR3 protein. This table has more than 300,000 distinct CDR3 sequences, about 15% appearing once. Input material: blood. The receptors come from a woman aged 60-75 years with Graves' hyperthyroidism.

This clonotype has a count of ten or more. In DNA form, the CDR3 reads TGTGCCACACATCCGGGGACTAGCGGGAGTGAGACCCAGTACTTC. Amino acids: CATHPGTSGSETQYF. The rearrangement links TRBV27 to TRBJ2-5; 14 bases are a match to TRBD2. In germline, CDR1 is MNHEY, CDR2 SMNVEV (reference sequence). Trimming took 10 bases from V and 5 from J; bases not matched to a gene: 9. This CDR3 is 15 amino acids long.

The sample holds a few counts of this clonotype. The genes are TRBV10-2 and TRBJ1-1; D not resolved. Germline V gives CDR1 WSHSY, CDR2 SAAADI. CDR3 length: 14 residues. V was cut by 2 bases and J by 1 base, with 8 bases left in between. The CDR3 loop is CASSEDQRNTEAFF. Here the CDR3 DNA reads TGCGCCAGCAGTGAGGATCAGAGGAACACTGAAGCTTTCTTT.